Described below is a single T cell receptor (beta chain) sequence and its context. Its antigen is not known. V lost 6 bases, J lost 8 bases, and 16 bases lay in between. The CDR3 runs to 13 residues. In germline, CDR1 is SGHTA, CDR2 FQGTGA. The sample comes from a study of response to subunit inactivated influenza vaccine. Study results and limitations: Every seasonal influenza vaccination brings in few new T cells, the authors suggested.

TCRdb passed the RT-PCR reads through MiXCR, listing each CDR3 protein once. This table has approximately 680,000 distinct CDR3 sequences, around 14% appearing once. Source: PBMCs from blood, taken approximately 12 days after vaccination. This TCR derives from a man in his forties or fifties who received an inactivated influenza vaccine. The chain couples TRBV7-3 to TRBJ1-1; possibly TRBD1 for D (5 bases). DNA for the CDR3: TGTGCCAGCAGTCCTGAACCCGGGACCGAAGCTTTCTTT. Encoded protein: CASSPEPGTEAFF.